Shown below are 27 T cell receptor beta chains from a single sample sequenced in a study of lymphopenia after photon versus proton radiotherapy. Profiling relied on immunoSEQ multiplex PCR, and the TCRdb table lists in-frame clones only, not all of them. Of some 44,000 clones listed, about 85% are singletons. The sequenced sample was peripheral blood, obtained from a patient treated with proton-based radiotherapy. The origin of the receptors is a woman in her 70s with pancreatic cancer.

This chain joins TRBV28 and TRBJ2-1; D is possibly TRBD1 (7 bases). Between the trimmed V and J ends, which lost 3 bases and 3 bases, there was a span of 18 bases. The CDR3 runs to 17 residues. The germline V gene has CDR1 MDHEN and CDR2 SYDVKM. The CDR3 DNA reads as TGTGCCAGCAGTTTTGGGTCGACAGGGAGGAACTACAATGAGCAGTTCTTC. Protein: CASSFGSTGRNYNEQFF.

The rearrangement uses TRBV29-1 and TRBJ2-7; 9 bases map to TRBD1. J was trimmed by 3 bases and V by 6 bases; bases with no gene match: 12. The CDR3 extends over 15 amino acids. CDR1 is SQVTM and CDR2 is ANQGSEA in the germline V gene. The CDR3 is CSVRVQGARFYEQYF. CDR3 sequence (DNA): TGCAGCGTCCGTGTACAGGGGGCTAGGTTCTACGAGCAGTACTTC.

The rearrangement links TRBV6-1 to TRBJ2-7; possibly TRBD1 for D (5 bases). The CDR3 runs 16 residues. Germline CDR1 and CDR2: MNHNS and SASEGT. The ends were cut back, 0 bases at V and 3 bases at J, with 15 bases in the middle. CDR3: CASSEATQGRRYEQYF. DNA for the CDR3: TGTGCCAGCAGTGAAGCGACTCAGGGCAGACGCTACGAGCAGTACTTC.

This clone was observed once. This rearrangement joins TRBV12-5 to TRBJ1-1, with a possible D match to TRBD1 (6 bases). The V gene lost 4 bases and the J gene lost 8 bases, with 14 bases spanning the gap. Per the germline V gene, CDR1 is LGHNT and CDR2 is FRNRAP. CDR3 size: 13 residues. CDR3 amino acids: CASGSRTQGEAFF. The CDR3, as DNA: TGTGCTAGTGGTTCGCGGACGCAGGGGGAAGCTTTCTTT.

V gene TRBV14 combines with J gene TRBJ2-2, with D perhaps assigned TRBD1 or TRBD2 (5 bases each). From germline, CDR1 is SGHDN and CDR2 FVKESK. Trimming took 1 base from V and 6 from J, leaving 12 bases between them. CDR3 length equals 15 residues. The CDR3 DNA sequence: TGTGCCAGCAGCCAAGTAGAAAGGGACGCCGGGGAGCTGTTTTTT. Residues: CASSQVERDAGELFF. Full variable domain (remainder filled in from reference TRBV14 and TRBJ2-2): EAGVTQFPSHSVIEKGQTVTLRCDPISGHDNLYWYRRVMGKEIKFLLHFVKESKQDESGMPNNRFLAERTGGTYSTLKVQPAELEDSGVYFCASSQVERDAGELFFGEGSRLTVL.

This clone has only one observation. The V and J genes are TRBV13 and TRBJ2-1; 7 nucleotides match TRBD2. J was trimmed by 3 bases and V by 2 bases; bases with no gene match: 7. The CDR3 runs 16 residues. Germline V gene data show CDR1 as PRHDT and CDR2 as FYEKMQ (reference sequence). CDR3 residues: CASSLQGLGDYNEQFF. The CDR3 bases are TGTGCCAGCAGCTTACAAGGACTAGGAGACTACAATGAGCAGTTCTTC.

This clone has more than one count but fewer than ten. The chain is built from TRBV6-6 and TRBJ1-2, with D unclear. Germline V gene data show CDR1 as MNHNY and CDR2 as SVGAGI (reference sequence). V shed 2 bases and J shed 8 bases, with 18 bases lying between them. The CDR3 loop spans 15 amino acids. In DNA form, the CDR3 reads TGTGCCAGCAGTTACGTCTCGGTGGTGGGGTACGGCTACACCTTC. It codes for CASSYVSVVGYGYTF.

This chain links TRBV10-3 with TRBJ2-1; perhaps TRBD2 as D (7 bases). The germline gives CDR1 ENHRY, CDR2 SYGVKD. The germline V and J ends were trimmed by 7 bases and 9 bases, with 22 bases remaining between them. The CDR3 has 15 residues. Here the CDR3 DNA reads TGTGCCATCACCGTTGGGGGCGGGAGTCGGGGTGAGCAGTTCTTC. This codes for CAITVGGGSRGEQFF.

J is TRBJ2-5 and V is TRBV7-3; TRBD2 agrees at 8 bases. This CDR3 is 15 amino acids long. The trim removed 4 bases at V and 4 bases at J, leaving 8 bases unmatched. The germline gives CDR1 SGHTA, CDR2 FQGTGA. As DNA, the CDR3 is TGTGCCAGCAGCTCCTCCGGCGCGGGAGGAGAGACCCAGTACTTC. Encoded protein: CASSSSGAGGETQYF.

V and J are TRBV6-6 and TRBJ2-7; unclear D gene. The CDR3 is made up of 15 amino acids. Between the trimmed V and J ends, which lost 2 bases and 0 bases, there was a span of 11 bases. Germline CDR1 reads MNHNY; CDR2 reads SVGAGI (reference sequence). The CDR3 sequence is CASSYVAPPSYEQYF. The CDR3 nucleotides read TGTGCCAGCAGTTACGTCGCACCTCCCTCCTACGAGCAGTACTTC.

The CDR3 loop is CASSLSPVPSYEQYF. In DNA form, the CDR3 reads TGTGCCAGCAGCTTAAGTCCTGTGCCCTCCTACGAGCAGTACTTC. The genes are TRBV7-2 and TRBJ2-7; no clear D gene. The germline V and J ends were trimmed by 2 bases and 0 bases, with 11 bases remaining between them. This CDR3 region has 15 residues. Germline V gene lookup returns CDR1 SGHTA and CDR2 FQGNSA.

The chain carries TRBV4-2 and TRBJ2-7; no firm D call. The CDR3 loop spans 11 amino acids. Trimming pared 0 bases from V and 7 bases from J, leaving 4 bases between. Germline V CDR1 and CDR2: LGHNA, YNFKEQ. The CDR3 reads CASSQEEEQYF. In nucleotides, the CDR3 is TGTGCCAGCAGCCAAGAAGAAGAGCAGTACTTC.

The CDR3 DNA follows: TGCGCCAGCAGCCCAAGAACGGGAGGAAACACCATATATTTT. Encoded protein: CASSPRTGGNTIYF. This sequence joins TRBV5-1 and TRBJ1-3; D gene uncertain. The CDR3 consists of 14 residues. The germline gives CDR1 SGHRS, CDR2 YFSETQ. Trimming took 4 bases from V and 4 from J, leaving 12 bases between them.

V gene TRBV25-1 combines with J gene TRBJ1-1; weak D call: TRBD1 (5 bases). CDR1 MGHDK and CDR2 SYGVNS come from the germline V gene. The CDR3 has 17 amino acids. The V and J ends lost 6 bases and 4 bases respectively, with 24 bases between them. CDR3 protein: CASSHLLGPGSGTEAFF. CDR3 bases: TGTGCCAGCAGCCACCTCCTGGGGCCAGGGTCGGGCACTGAAGCTTTCTTT. Full variable domain (remainder filled in from reference TRBV25-1 and TRBJ1-1): EADIYQTPRYLVIGTGKKITLECSQTMGHDKMYWYQQDPGMELHLIHYSYGVNSTEKGDLSSESTVSRIRTEHFPLTLESARPSHTSQYLCASSHLLGPGSGTEAFFGQGTRLTVV.

The chain carries TRBV28 and TRBJ1-2, with D maybe TRBD1 (6 bases). Trimming removed 4 bases from V and 4 bases from J, with 13 bases in between. Germline V gene sequence: CDR1 MDHEN, CDR2 SYDVKM. This CDR3 spans 14 amino acids. The CDR3 nucleotides are TGTGCCAGCAGTTCCGGAGGACAGATCTATGGCTACACCTTC. It encodes CASSSGGQIYGYTF.

This clone was detected only once. The chain is built from TRBV2 and TRBJ2-7, with TRBD2 identical over 9 bases. The CDR3 has 16 amino acids. J lost 0 bases, V lost 7 bases, and 10 bases had no gene match. CDR1 is SNHLY, CDR2 FYNNEI, per germline. CDR3 protein: CASTTSGTPSSYEQYF. In DNA, the CDR3 is TGTGCCAGCACGACTAGCGGAACTCCTAGCTCCTACGAGCAGTACTTC. The entire variable domain, with the rest obtained from reference TRBV2 and TRBJ2-7, is as follows: EPEVTQTPSHQVTQMGQEVILRCVPISNHLYFYWYRQILGQKVEFLVSFYNNEISEKSEIFDDQFSVERPDGSNFTLKIRSTKLEDSAMYFCASTTSGTPSSYEQYFGPGTRLTVT.

This rearrangement joins TRBV5-1 to TRBJ1-2; TRBD1 might be the D (6 bases). Looked up from germline, CDR1 is SGHRS and CDR2 is YFSETQ. The CDR3 consists of 15 residues. Trimming removed 0 bases from V and 2 bases from J, with 11 bases in between. This CDR3 reads CASSLGFGQNYGYTF. The CDR3 nucleotides read TGCGCCAGCAGCTTGGGTTTCGGACAGAACTATGGCTACACCTTC.

This clone was seen only a few times. This chain joins TRBV30 and TRBJ1-2, with D unclear. V lost 2 bases and J 8 bases, leaving 18 bases between the germline ends. Germline-derived CDR1 and CDR2 are GTSNPN and SVGIG (reference sequence). This CDR3 contains 14 residues. CDR3 nucleotides: TGTGCCTGGAGTCGTATACTAAGGGAGGGAGGCTACACCTTC. Translated, it gives CAWSRILREGGYTF.

The chain joins TRBV7-2 to TRBJ1-5; a weak D match, TRBD1 (5 bases). The germline V and J ends were trimmed by 1 base and 4 bases, with 11 bases remaining between them. The CDR3 has 15 amino acids. Germline V lookup: CDR1 SGHTA, CDR2 FQGNSA. DNA for the CDR3: TGTGCCAGCAGCTTAGAGGAGGGGAGGAATCAGCCCCAGCATTTT. It yields the protein CASSLEEGRNQPQHF.

The chain recombines TRBV18 with TRBJ2-2; TRBD2 matches 14 bases. The length of the CDR3 is 18 residues. V was clipped by 4 bases and J by 4 bases; unmatched bases: 8. Germline V gives CDR1 KGHSH, CDR2 LQKENI. The CDR3 DNA sequence: TGTGCCAGCTCACTTAAAGGACTAGCGGGAGGAGGCACCGGGGAGCTGTTTTTT. It codes for CASSLKGLAGGGTGELFF.

This chain connects TRBV4-3 to TRBJ2-1; D unclear. V shed 4 bases and J shed 2 bases, with 6 bases lying between them. The CDR3 length is 13 residues. CDR1 LGHNA and CDR2 YSLEER come from the germline V gene. CDR3 residues: CASSLTPYNEQFF. The CDR3 DNA reads TGCGCCAGCAGCCTTACACCCTACAATGAGCAGTTCTTC.

V gene TRBV7-2 combines with J gene TRBJ2-1; 12 nucleotides line up with TRBD2. This CDR3 has 17 amino acids. J was trimmed by 4 bases and V by 4 bases; bases with no gene match: 8. Germline-derived CDR1 and CDR2 are SGHTA and FQGNSA. The CDR3 reads CASSSRLAGDTYNEQFF. In DNA form, the CDR3 reads TGTGCCAGCAGCTCTCGACTAGCGGGAGATACTTACAATGAGCAGTTCTTC.

About this clone itself: Other nucleotide sequences from this sample produce the same CDR3. J is TRBJ2-3 and V is TRBV5-1, with D perhaps matching TRBD2 (6 bases). Germline assignment: CDR1 SGHRS and CDR2 YFSETQ. The CDR3 sequence is 16 residues long. V was trimmed by 2 bases and J by 6 bases, leaving 19 bases between them. The CDR3 DNA reads TGCGCCAGCAGCTTACTTGGCGGGACCCGGCCGGATACGCAGTATTTT. It encodes CASSLLGGTRPDTQYF.

V gene TRBV9 combines with J gene TRBJ2-1; perhaps D is TRBD1 or TRBD2 (7 bases each). Germline CDR1 SGDLS, CDR2 YYNGEE. Trimming stripped 3 bases from V and 8 bases from J, with 21 bases between. The CDR3 loop spans 16 amino acids. DNA of the CDR3: TGTGCCAGCAGCGCCCTGACTAGCAGCAGGGGGGATGAGCAGTTCTTC. Its protein product is CASSALTSSRGDEQFF.

The V call is TRBV19, the J call TRBJ1-2; 7 nucleotides line up with TRBD1. Germline values: CDR1 LNHDA, CDR2 SQIVND (reference sequence). This CDR3 is built from 17 residues. J gave up 4 bases and V 4 bases, and 15 bases lay outside the gene matches. Written as DNA, the CDR3 is TGTGCCAGTAGTACAGGACTAAGAGGACAGGATTTCTATGGCTACACCTTC. As protein: CASSTGLRGQDFYGYTF.

V and J are TRBV19 and TRBJ1-1; TRBD1 is a possible D gene (5 bases). The CDR3 runs to 14 residues. The V gene's germline CDR1 is LNHDA and CDR2 SQIVND (reference sequence). The ends were cut back, 7 bases at V and 0 bases at J, with 12 bases in the middle. This CDR3 is CASTDGGVNTEAFF. The DNA for the CDR3 is TGTGCCAGTACCGATGGGGGGGTGAACACTGAAGCTTTCTTT.

This chain joins TRBV10-3 and TRBJ2-1; perhaps TRBD2 as D (5 bases). Germline CDR1 is ENHRY and CDR2 is SYGVKD. The CDR3 has 16 amino acids. Trimming took off 1 base at V and 6 bases at J, with 16 bases between the two ends. DNA of the CDR3: TGTGCCATCAGTGAGTTAACGAATAGCGCGGCCAATGAGCAGTTCTTC. Residues: CAISELTNSAANEQFF.